The T cell receptor beta chain under discussion was sequenced for a study of blood T cell repertoires in COVID-19. Study background: Acute and convalescent COVID-19 samples came from the United States, Italy and Spain. The cDNA or gDNA used as material had been derived from T cells, B-cell-depleted T cells, or PBMCs.

The germline V and J ends were trimmed by 4 bases and 0 bases, with 16 bases remaining between them. This CDR3 has 16 amino acids. Germline CDR1 is SGHNT and CDR2 is YYREEE (reference sequence). The authors' processing: Reference gene primer amplification gave estimated nucleated cell counts. Repertoires were generated with immunoSEQ multiplex PCR, while TCRdb's copy carries only in-frame clones and drops some. The D gene and trimming were derived from the DNA, and the V and J assignments and clone size from that table. Altogether tens of thousands of clones are present, roughly 81% being singletons, with the ten largest covering roughly 9.7%. In Seattle, patients joined the study during active infection and were tracked longitudinally.

The chain recombines TRBV5-4 with TRBJ1-1, with D possibly being TRBD1 (5 bases). The TCR comes from a man in his sixties with COVID-19, enrolled during active disease. The sample consisted of peripheral blood. CDR3 residues: CASSQPGVGVNTEAFF. The CDR3, as DNA: TGTGCCAGCAGCCAGCCGGGGGTCGGGGTGAACACTGAAGCTTTCTTT.